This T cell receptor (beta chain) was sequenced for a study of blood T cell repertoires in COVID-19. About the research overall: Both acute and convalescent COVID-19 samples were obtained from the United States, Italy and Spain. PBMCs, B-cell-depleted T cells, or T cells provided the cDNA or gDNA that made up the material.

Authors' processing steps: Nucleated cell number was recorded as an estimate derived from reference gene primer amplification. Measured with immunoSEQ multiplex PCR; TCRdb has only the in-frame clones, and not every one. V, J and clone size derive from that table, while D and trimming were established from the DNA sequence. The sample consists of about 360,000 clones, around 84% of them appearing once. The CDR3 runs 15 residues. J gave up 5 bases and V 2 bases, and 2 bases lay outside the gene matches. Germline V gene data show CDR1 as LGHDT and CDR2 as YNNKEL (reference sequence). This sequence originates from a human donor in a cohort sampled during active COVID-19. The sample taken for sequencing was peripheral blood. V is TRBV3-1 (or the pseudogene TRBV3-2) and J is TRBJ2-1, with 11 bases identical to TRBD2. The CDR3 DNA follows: TGTGCCAGCAGCCAAATTAGCGGGGGGGACAATGAGCAGTTCTTC. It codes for CASSQISGGDNEQFF.